Presented here are 32 T cell receptor beta chains from one specimen sequenced in a study of PD-1 blockade in mismatch repair-deficient tumors. Measured with immunoSEQ multiplex PCR; TCRdb has only the in-frame clones, and not every one. The sample has more than 50,000 clones, 88% seen once. The source material was peripheral blood, sampled 52 weeks after starting pembrolizumab. The receptors stem from an adult with mismatch repair-deficient cancer.

The chain couples TRBV5-1 to TRBJ1-2; D may be TRBD1 (6 bases). The CDR3 sequence is 15 residues long. Germline CDR1 and CDR2: SGHRS and YFSETQ. Trimming removed 0 bases at V and 11 bases at J, with 20 bases between. CDR3 nucleotides: TGCGCCAGCAGCTTGGGGGCCGATCGGGGGCTGAGGTACACCTTC. Translated, it gives CASSLGADRGLRYTF. Using reference TRBV5-1 and TRBJ1-2 for the parts outside the CDR3, the full variable domain is KAGVTQTPRYLIKTRGQQVTLSCSPISGHRSVSWYQQTPGQGLQFLFEYFSETQRNKGNFPGRFSGRQFSNSRSEMNVSTLELGDSALYLCASSLGADRGLRYTFGSGTRLTVV.

The chain uses TRBV4-1 and TRBJ2-3; D might be TRBD2 (6 bases). CDR1 and CDR2 (germline): MGHRA, YSYEKL. This CDR3 comprises 15 residues. Trimming removed 2 bases at V and 3 bases at J, with 12 bases between. The CDR3 region is CASSQKTGTTDTQYF. The CDR3, as DNA: TGCGCCAGCAGCCAAAAAACGGGGACTACAGATACGCAGTATTTT.

The J gene is TRBJ2-7, the V gene TRBV11-2; D gene unclear. This CDR3 has 14 residues. V was shortened by 1 base and J by 1 base, with 8 bases between the two germline ends. Germline V gene data show CDR1 as SGHAT and CDR2 as FQNNGV. Written as DNA, the CDR3 is TGTGCCAGCAGCTTAGTGGTCGGTTCCTACGAGCAGTACTTC. It is translated as CASSLVVGSYEQYF. The entire variable domain, with the rest obtained from reference TRBV11-2 and TRBJ2-7, is as follows: EAGVAQSPRYKIIEKRQSVAFWCNPISGHATLYWYQQILGQGPKLLIQFQNNGVVDDSQLPKDRFSAERLKGVDSTLKIQPAKLEDSAVYLCASSLVVGSYEQYFGPGTRLTVT.

This chain connects TRBV30 to TRBJ2-6; 8 nucleotides align to TRBD2. V lost 8 bases and J lost 1; bases outside the gene matches: 1. The CDR3 totals 13 residues. Germline CDR1 is GTSNPN and CDR2 is SVGIG (reference sequence). CDR3 coding DNA: TGTGCCCAGCGGGGGTCTGGGGCCAACGTCCTGACTTTC. It encodes CAQRGSGANVLTF.

The chain carries TRBV4-2 and TRBJ1-1, with 8 bases lining up with TRBD1. The CDR3 runs 14 residues. Germline trimming cut 5 bases from V and 2 bases from J; bases unmatched to any gene: 4. Looked up from germline, CDR1 is LGHNA and CDR2 is YNFKEQ. The CDR3 is CASSSSGGNTEAFF. Here the CDR3 DNA reads TGTGCCAGCAGCTCGTCAGGGGGCAACACTGAAGCTTTCTTT.

The rearrangement links TRBV6-6 to TRBJ2-3; either TRBD1 or TRBD2 may fit D (6 bases each). Per germline, CDR1 MNHNY and CDR2 SVGAGI (reference sequence). The CDR3 length is 14 residues. With 9 bases removed from V and 4 bases from J, the gap between germline ends came to 17 bases. In DNA, the CDR3 is TGTGCCAGTGGGGGGCCCAGGGTCGCAGATACGCAGTATTTT. This codes for CASGGPRVADTQYF.

The J gene is TRBJ1-5, the V gene TRBV4-3; D not resolved. The V gene lost 1 base and the J gene lost 4 bases, with 8 bases spanning the gap. CDR3 size: 14 residues. The germline gives CDR1 LGHNA, CDR2 YSLEER. The DNA for the CDR3 is TGCGCCAGCAGCCAAGCCGGAGCTAATCAGCCCCAGCATTTT. Translation: CASSQAGANQPQHF.

This clone was recorded only once. V usage is TRBV9 and J usage is TRBJ2-7; TRBD2 matches 11 bases. Germline values: CDR1 SGDLS, CDR2 YYNGEE. Losses at the gene ends were 3 bases for V and 2 bases for J; bases not matched to a gene: 4. The CDR3 runs 15 residues. CDR3 DNA: TGTGCCAGCAGCGCCGGGACTAGCGGTACCTACGAGCAGTACTTC. This encodes CASSAGTSGTYEQYF. The whole variable domain, filled in from reference TRBV9 and TRBJ2-7, reads DSGVTQTPKHLITATGQRVTLRCSPRSGDLSVYWYQQSLDQGLQFLIQYYNGEERAKGNILERFSAQQFPDLHSELNLSSLELGDSALYFCASSAGTSGTYEQYFGPGTRLTVT.

V is TRBV6-5 and J is TRBJ2-1; possibly TRBD2 for D (5 bases). The germline gives CDR1 MNHEY, CDR2 SVGAGI. The CDR3 sequence is 13 residues long. Trimming removed 7 bases from V and 7 bases from J, with 14 bases in between. Written as DNA, the CDR3 is TGTGCCAGCATGCGGGCCGTAACTAATGAGCAGTTCTTC. Its translation is CASMRAVTNEQFF.

The sample holds one count of this clone. V usage is TRBV5-1 and J usage is TRBJ2-7, with D tentatively TRBD1 or TRBD2 (7 bases each). V was pared by 0 bases and J by 4 bases, with 20 bases between. The CDR3 sequence is 17 residues long. Looked up from germline, CDR1 is SGHRS and CDR2 is YFSETQ. The CDR3 coding sequence is TGCGCCAGCAGCTTGGAAGGTGGGGCAGGGGGAGGGTACGAGCAGTACTTC. Amino acids: CASSLEGGAGGGYEQYF.

V is TRBV29-1 and J is TRBJ2-1, with TRBD2 as a possible D gene (6 bases). Trimming shortened V by 5 bases and J by 4 bases, and 18 bases separated the two germline ends. The CDR3 length is 15 residues. Per germline, CDR1 SQVTM and CDR2 ANQGSEA. CDR3 region: CSVFFPGRGYNEQFF. Written as DNA, the CDR3 is TGCAGCGTTTTTTTTCCCGGGAGAGGTTACAATGAGCAGTTCTTC.

The rearrangement links TRBV5-1 to TRBJ2-6, with D maybe TRBD2 (5 bases). CDR3 length: 17 residues. V lost 5 bases, J lost 0 bases, and 15 bases lay in between. Looked up from germline, CDR1 is SGHRS and CDR2 is YFSETQ. DNA for the CDR3: TGCGCCAGCAGGGGCGGGCCGGCGAGCTCTGGGGCCAACGTCCTGACTTTC. Translated, it gives CASRGGPASSGANVLTF.

This clone was detected a few times. The V call is TRBV27, the J call TRBJ1-5, with 7 bases matching TRBD1. The germline V gene encodes CDR1 MNHEY and CDR2 SMNVEV (reference sequence). This CDR3 region has 14 residues. The V segment lost 4 bases and the J segment 5 bases; nucleotides outside the gene matches: 5. As DNA, the CDR3 is TGTGCCAGCAGTTCTCACAGGGGATATCAGCCCCAGCATTTT. Translated, it gives CASSSHRGYQPQHF.

The CDR3 sequence is CASSNIAGGLAGELFF. CDR3 bases: TGTGCCAGCAGTAATATAGCGGGAGGTCTAGCCGGGGAGCTGTTTTTT. The genes are TRBV5-6 and TRBJ2-2; TRBD2 aligns across 10 bases. The germline V gene encodes CDR1 SGHDT and CDR2 YYEEEE. The trim removed 5 bases at V and 6 bases at J, leaving 10 bases unmatched. The length of the CDR3 is 16 residues.

J is TRBJ1-4 and V is TRBV4-3; a possible D gene is TRBD1 (5 bases). V was shortened by 0 bases and J by 3 bases, with 14 bases between the two germline ends. Per the germline V gene, CDR1 is LGHNA and CDR2 is YSLEER. CDR3 length equals 17 residues. For the CDR3, the DNA is TGCGCCAGCAGCCAAGATTGGGGCCTAGGGGCTAATGAAAAACTGTTTTTT. It translates to CASSQDWGLGANEKLFF.

The J gene is TRBJ1-1, the V gene TRBV5-1; D gene unclear. The germline V gene encodes CDR1 SGHRS and CDR2 YFSETQ. This CDR3 contains 11 residues. Trimming shortened V by 0 bases and J by 7 bases, and 4 bases separated the two germline ends. The CDR3 coding sequence is TGCGCCAGCAGCTTGGGGCTTGAAGCTTTCTTT. Its protein is CASSLGLEAFF.

This rearrangement joins TRBV5-1 to TRBJ1-5; 7 bases fit TRBD1. Trimming removed 5 bases from V and 4 bases from J; junction bases left unmatched: 9. This CDR3 is built from 15 residues. CDR1 is SGHRS, CDR2 YFSETQ, per germline. CDR3 in DNA: TGCGCCAGCAGGATCGACGCGGGACAGAATCAGCCCCAGCATTTT. Its translation: CASRIDAGQNQPQHF.

This clone appeared a single time. This chain links TRBV6-5 with TRBJ2-7, with 9 bases lining up with TRBD1. The V gene's germline CDR1 is MNHEY and CDR2 SVGAGI. V trimming: 6 bases; J trimming: 6 bases; junction bases outside the gene matches: 6. This CDR3 region has 13 residues. CDR3 DNA sequence: TGTGCCAGCAGAACAGGGGGCGCAACCGAGCAGTACTTC. It is translated as CASRTGGATEQYF.

This clone was observed a single time. The chain links TRBV2 to TRBJ2-7; D may correspond to TRBD1 or TRBD2 (5 bases each). The V gene's germline CDR1 is SNHLY and CDR2 FYNNEI. The CDR3 spans 13 residues. Trimming removed 6 bases from V and 2 bases from J, with 11 bases in between. Here the CDR3 DNA reads TGTGCCAGCAGCCGGGACGAGACCTACGAGCAGTACTTC. This gives the protein CASSRDETYEQYF.

This rearrangement joins TRBV30 to TRBJ2-7; unclear D gene. CDR3 length: 14 amino acids. Trimming cost V 1 base and J 2 bases, with 12 bases left between them. The germline gives CDR1 GTSNPN, CDR2 SVGIG (reference sequence). In nucleotides, the CDR3 is TGTGCCTGGAGTGACCGCGCAGTTACCTACGAGCAGTACTTC. Its translation: CAWSDRAVTYEQYF.

The rearrangement links TRBV7-2 to TRBJ2-1, with a tentative D call TRBD1 (5 bases). The germline gives CDR1 SGHTA, CDR2 FQGNSA. Trimming removed 5 bases from V and 4 bases from J, with 15 bases in between. This CDR3 has 15 residues. The CDR3 here is CASSRAGYPYNEQFF. The CDR3 DNA follows: TGTGCCAGCAGCCGAGCAGGGTATCCATACAATGAGCAGTTCTTC.

The chain couples TRBV5-8 to TRBJ2-3; no clear D. CDR1 and CDR2 from the germline V gene are SGHTS and YDEGEE. The length of the CDR3 is 13 residues. V lost 1 base and J 6 bases, leaving 9 bases between the germline ends. CDR3: CASSLSEADTQYF. CDR3 DNA: TGTGCCAGCAGCTTGTCAGAGGCCGATACGCAGTATTTT.

The V call is TRBV4-2, the J call TRBJ2-7, with D perhaps TRBD2 (5 bases). Per germline, CDR1 LGHNA and CDR2 YNFKEQ. This CDR3 spans 13 amino acids. The V gene lost 2 bases and the J gene lost 1 base, with 6 bases spanning the gap. The CDR3 bases are TGTGCCAGCAGCCAATCGGGGTCCTACGAGCAGTACTTC. Translating gives CASSQSGSYEQYF.

The chain has TRBV28 and TRBJ2-7; TRBD1 aligns across 7 bases. V was clipped by 5 bases and J by 3 bases; unmatched bases: 10. Germline CDR1 is MDHEN and CDR2 is SYDVKM. The CDR3 sequence is 15 residues long. As DNA, the CDR3 is TGTGCCAGCAGTATCGGCGGACAGGCAAGCTACGAGCAGTACTTC. The encoded protein is CASSIGGQASYEQYF.

DNA for the CDR3: TGTGCCAGCATAGACCCCCTGGATAGTTTAGATACGCAGTATTTT. It encodes CASIDPLDSLDTQYF. This chain uses TRBV25-1 with TRBJ2-3; D is unresolved. This CDR3 has 15 amino acids. The V and J ends lost 7 bases and 5 bases respectively, with 19 bases between them. Germline V CDR1 and CDR2: MGHDK, SYGVNS.

This clone was seen only a few times. The chain combines TRBV7-9 with TRBJ1-5; no clear D. There are 15 residues in the CDR3. The ends were cut back, 1 base at V and 4 bases at J, with 11 bases in the middle. CDR1 is SEHNR and CDR2 is FQNEAQ in the germline V gene (reference sequence). For the CDR3, the DNA is TGTGCCAGCAGCTTAGTGGGAAGGGTAAATCAGCCCCAGCATTTT. Its translation is CASSLVGRVNQPQHF.

This clone was observed a handful of times. The V gene is TRBV27, the J gene TRBJ1-2; no reliable D call. V dropped 5 bases and J dropped 6 bases, with 7 bases sitting between them. The CDR3 length is 11 residues. Germline assignment: CDR1 MNHEY and CDR2 SMNVEV (reference sequence). In nucleotides, the CDR3 is TGTGCCAGCAGTACGGGCCATGGCTACACCTTC. Its protein product is CASSTGHGYTF.

The J gene is TRBJ2-1, the V gene TRBV13; 10 nucleotides match TRBD2. The V segment lost 0 bases and the J segment 8 bases; nucleotides outside the gene matches: 7. Per germline, CDR1 PRHDT and CDR2 FYEKMQ (reference sequence). CDR3 length: 16 amino acids. This CDR3 is CASSLGAASGSYEQFF. DNA of the CDR3: TGTGCCAGCAGCTTAGGCGCGGCTAGCGGGAGTTATGAGCAGTTCTTC.

The table lists this clone with a count of one. The chain combines TRBV5-1 with TRBJ2-7, with D unclear. Germline V lookup: CDR1 SGHRS, CDR2 YFSETQ. Trimming stripped 0 bases from V and 1 base from J, with 11 bases between. The CDR3 is made up of 15 amino acids. In nucleotides, the CDR3 is TGCGCCAGCAGCTTGGCCAGCAGCTCTTCCTACGAGCAGTACTTC. Translation: CASSLASSSSYEQYF. The whole variable domain, filled in from reference TRBV5-1 and TRBJ2-7, reads KAGVTQTPRYLIKTRGQQVTLSCSPISGHRSVSWYQQTPGQGLQFLFEYFSETQRNKGNFPGRFSGRQFSNSRSEMNVSTLELGDSALYLCASSLASSSSYEQYFGPGTRLTVT.

This rearrangement joins TRBV4-3 to TRBJ2-2; D gene unclear. CDR1 is LGHNA, CDR2 YSLEER, per germline. The CDR3 loop spans 18 amino acids. The V gene lost 1 base and the J gene lost 5 bases, with 20 bases spanning the gap. The CDR3 region is CASSQGTYFGRRTGELFF. CDR3 nucleotide sequence: TGCGCCAGCAGCCAAGGAACCTACTTTGGGCGCCGGACCGGGGAGCTGTTTTTT.

The chain has TRBV4-2 and TRBJ2-7; unclear D gene. Trimming cost V 5 bases and J 4 bases, with 6 bases left between them. Germline CDR1 LGHNA, CDR2 YNFKEQ. There are 11 residues in the CDR3. CDR3 nucleotide sequence: TGTGCCAGCAGCTCGGAATACGAGCAGTACTTC. Translating it yields CASSSEYEQYF.

In regard to this clone: One end of the junction varies from germline; a read error may be responsible. V is TRBV27 and J is TRBJ2-1, with D possibly TRBD2 on 6 matching bases. Germline V gives CDR1 MNHEY, CDR2 SMNVEV (reference sequence). The CDR3 totals 14 residues. This CDR3 reads CASSVSGAYNEQFF. The DNA for the CDR3 is TGTGCCAGCAGTGTATCGGGAGCCTACAATGAGCAGTTCTTC.